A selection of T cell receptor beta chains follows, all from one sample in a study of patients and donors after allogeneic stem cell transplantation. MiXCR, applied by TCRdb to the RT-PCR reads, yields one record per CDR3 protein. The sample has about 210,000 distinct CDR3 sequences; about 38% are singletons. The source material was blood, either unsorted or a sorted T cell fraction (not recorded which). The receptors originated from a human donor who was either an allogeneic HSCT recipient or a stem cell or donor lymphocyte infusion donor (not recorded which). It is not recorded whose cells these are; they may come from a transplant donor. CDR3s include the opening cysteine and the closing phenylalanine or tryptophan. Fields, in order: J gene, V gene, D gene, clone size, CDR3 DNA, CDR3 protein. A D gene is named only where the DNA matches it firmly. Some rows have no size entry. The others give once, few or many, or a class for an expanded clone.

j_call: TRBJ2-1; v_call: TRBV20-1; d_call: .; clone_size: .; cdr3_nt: TGCAGTGCTACGGGACTTCAAAGCTCCTACAATGAGCAGTTCTTC; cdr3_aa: CSATGLQSSYNEQFF
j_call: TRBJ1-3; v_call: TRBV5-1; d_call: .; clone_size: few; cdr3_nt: TGCGCCAGCAGCGCAAACTCTGGAAACACCATATATTTT; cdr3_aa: CASSANSGNTIYF
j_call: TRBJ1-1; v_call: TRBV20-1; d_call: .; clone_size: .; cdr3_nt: TGCAGTGCTAGAGCGACACTGAACACTGAAGCTTTCTTT; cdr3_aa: CSARATLNTEAFF
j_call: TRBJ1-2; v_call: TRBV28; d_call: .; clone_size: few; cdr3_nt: TGTGCCAGCAGTCCCCGGACAGTTTATGGCTACACCTTC; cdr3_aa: CASSPRTVYGYTF
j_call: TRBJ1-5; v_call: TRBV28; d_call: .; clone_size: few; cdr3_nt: TGTGCCAGCAGTTTTTGGCAGGGAGGCCAGCCCCAGCATTTT; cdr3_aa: CASSFWQGGQPQHF
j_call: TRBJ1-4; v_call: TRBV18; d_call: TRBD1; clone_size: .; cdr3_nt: TGTGCCAGCTCACCGGGGCCGGCAGGGGGCACAAAACTGTTTTTT; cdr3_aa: CASSPGPAGGTKLFF
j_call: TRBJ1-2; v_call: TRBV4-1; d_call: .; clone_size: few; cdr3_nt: TGCGCCAGCAGCCAAGGTCTGGGCAGGCAGGGCCCCTTGTATGGCTACACCTTC; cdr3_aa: CASSQGLGRQGPLYGYTF
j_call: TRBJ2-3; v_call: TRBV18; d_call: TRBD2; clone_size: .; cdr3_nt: TGTGCCAGCTCACCACCGATCACGCGGGGGAACACAGATACGCAGTATTTT; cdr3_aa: CASSPPITRGNTDTQYF
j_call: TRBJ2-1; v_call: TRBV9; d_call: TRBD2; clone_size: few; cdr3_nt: TGTGCCAGCAGCGTAGAGGGACTAGCGGGATACAATGAGCAGTTCTTC; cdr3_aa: CASSVEGLAGYNEQFF
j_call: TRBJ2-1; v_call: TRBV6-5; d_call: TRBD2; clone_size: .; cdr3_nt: TGTGCCAGCAGCCGTAGCGGGGGGAGAGGGGATGAGCAGTTCTTC; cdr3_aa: CASSRSGGRGDEQFF
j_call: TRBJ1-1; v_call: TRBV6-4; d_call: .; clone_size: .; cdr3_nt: TGTGCCAGCAGTGAACATTTTGGGCAGGTGGTAATGAACACTGAAGCTTTCTTT; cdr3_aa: CASSEHFGQVVMNTEAFF
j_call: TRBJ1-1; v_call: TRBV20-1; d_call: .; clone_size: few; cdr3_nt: TGCAGTGCTAGAGGAGTGTTCTCGAACACTGAAGCTTTCTTT; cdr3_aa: CSARGVFSNTEAFF
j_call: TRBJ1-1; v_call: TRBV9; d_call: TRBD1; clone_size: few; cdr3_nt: TGTGCCAGCAGCGTAATTTACCAGACCGACAGGGGCACTGAAGCTTTCTTT; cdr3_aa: CASSVIYQTDRGTEAFF
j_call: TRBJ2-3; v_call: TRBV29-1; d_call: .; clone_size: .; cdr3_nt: TGCAGCGTTGAATACGGGGATACGCAGTATTTT; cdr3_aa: CSVEYGDTQYF
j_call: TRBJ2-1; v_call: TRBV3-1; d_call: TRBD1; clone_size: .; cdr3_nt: TGTGCCAGCAGCCAGGGACAGCGGAATGAGCAGTTCTTC; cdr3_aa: CASSQGQRNEQFF
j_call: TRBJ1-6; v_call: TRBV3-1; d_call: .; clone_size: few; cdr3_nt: TGTGCCAGCAGCCAAGGTGGTTCACCCCTCCACTTT; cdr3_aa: CASSQGGSPLHF
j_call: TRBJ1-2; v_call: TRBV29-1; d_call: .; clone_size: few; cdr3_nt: TGCAGCGTTGAAGCCAGGGAAGCCTTTGGCTACACCTTC; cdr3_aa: CSVEAREAFGYTF
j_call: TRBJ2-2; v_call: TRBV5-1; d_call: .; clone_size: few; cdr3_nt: TGCGCCAGCAACCCGGATACGAACACCGGGGAGCTGTTTTTT; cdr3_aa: CASNPDTNTGELFF
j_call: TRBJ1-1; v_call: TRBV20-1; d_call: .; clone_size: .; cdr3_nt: TGCAGTGCTAAGCCGGACGCCATGAACACTGAAGCTTTCTTT; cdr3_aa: CSAKPDAMNTEAFF
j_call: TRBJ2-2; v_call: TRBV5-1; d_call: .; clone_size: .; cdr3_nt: TGCGCCAGCAGCTTGGAAGTTAGTCGCACCGGGGAGCTGTTTTTT; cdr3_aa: CASSLEVSRTGELFF
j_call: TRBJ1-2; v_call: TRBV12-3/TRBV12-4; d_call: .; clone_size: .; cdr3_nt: TGTGCCAGCAGTCCGAAACCAGGGCCAGCCTATGGCTACACCTTC; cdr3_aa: CASSPKPGPAYGYTF
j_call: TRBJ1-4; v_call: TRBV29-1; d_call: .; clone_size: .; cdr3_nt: TGCAGCGTTGTGGGTCTGGGGACTAATGAAAAACTGTTTTTT; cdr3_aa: CSVVGLGTNEKLFF